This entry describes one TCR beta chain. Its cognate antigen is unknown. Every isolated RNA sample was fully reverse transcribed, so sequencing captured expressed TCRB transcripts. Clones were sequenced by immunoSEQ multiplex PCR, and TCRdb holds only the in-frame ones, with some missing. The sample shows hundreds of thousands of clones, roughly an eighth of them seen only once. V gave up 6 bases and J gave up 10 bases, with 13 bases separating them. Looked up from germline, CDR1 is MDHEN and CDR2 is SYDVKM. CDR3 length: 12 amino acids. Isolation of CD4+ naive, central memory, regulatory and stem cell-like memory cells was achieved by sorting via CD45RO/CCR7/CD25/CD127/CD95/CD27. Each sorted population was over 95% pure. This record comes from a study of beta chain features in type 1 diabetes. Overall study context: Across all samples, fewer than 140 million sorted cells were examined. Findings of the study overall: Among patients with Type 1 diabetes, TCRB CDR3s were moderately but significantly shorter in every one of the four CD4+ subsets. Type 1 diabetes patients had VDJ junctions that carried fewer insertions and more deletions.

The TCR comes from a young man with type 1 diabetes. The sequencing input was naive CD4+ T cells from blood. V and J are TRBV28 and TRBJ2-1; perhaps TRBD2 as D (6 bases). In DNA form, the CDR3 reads TGTGCCAGCAGGGGAGGACCCCTGGAGCAGTTCTTC. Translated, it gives CASRGGPLEQFF.